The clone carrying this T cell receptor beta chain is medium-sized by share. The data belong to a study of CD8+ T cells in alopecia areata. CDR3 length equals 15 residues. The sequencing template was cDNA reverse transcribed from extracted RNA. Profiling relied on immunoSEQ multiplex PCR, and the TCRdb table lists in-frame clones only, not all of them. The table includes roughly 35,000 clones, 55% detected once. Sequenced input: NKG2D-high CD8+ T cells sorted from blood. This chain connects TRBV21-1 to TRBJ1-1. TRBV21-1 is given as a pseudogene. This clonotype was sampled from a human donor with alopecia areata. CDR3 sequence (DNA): TGTGCCAGCAGCAAACCCGTGAGGGGTTCTACTGAAGCTTTCTTT. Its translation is CASSKPVRGSTEAFF.